The next 20 T cell receptor beta chains were all read from a single sample in a study of CXCR3-negative and CXCR3-positive naive CD8 T cells. Their antigen targets remain unknown. General observations from the study: TRB CDR3 hydrophobicity was greater in CXCR3-positive naive cells than in CXCR3-negative naive cells.

UMI-labeled 5' RACE TRB cDNA libraries were prepared from the cells. TCRdb reanalyzed the 5' RACE reads and collapses them to one entry per CDR3 protein, without DNA. Found here are 150,000 to 160,000 distinct CDR3 sequences; the top ten clones hold about 0.48%. The sample consisted of naive CXCR3+ CD8+ T cells from blood. Subset reported: CD45RO-CCR7+CD27+CD95- naive CD8+ T cells expressing CXCR3 (TNR3+). These TCRs come from a human donor in good health. Some clones in this sample may be carry-over from other donors' samples.

CDR3 residues: CASSPDGNSYEQYF. V and J are TRBV7-3 and TRBJ2-7. This CDR3 is 14 amino acids long. Germline CDR1 and CDR2: SGHTA and FQGTGA. Using reference TRBV7-3 and TRBJ2-7 for the parts outside the CDR3, the full variable domain is GAGVSQTPSNKVTEKGKYVELRCDPISGHTALYWYRQSLGQGPEFLIYFQGTGAADDSGLPNDRFFAVRPEGSVSTLKIQRTERGDSAVYLCASSPDGNSYEQYFGPGTRLTVT.

The chain carries TRBV6-2 or TRBV6-3 and TRBJ2-2; TCRdb picks TRBD1, but there is no DNA to check that call. This CDR3 is 16 amino acids long. Germline V CDR1 and CDR2: MNHEY, SVGEGT. CDR3 sequence: CASSWGTGLNTGELFF.

V and J are TRBV19 and TRBJ1-1; TCRdb designates TRBD1, a call that cannot be tested without DNA. This CDR3 contains 14 residues. The germline V gene has CDR1 LNHDA and CDR2 SQIVND (reference sequence). The CDR3 region is CASSPHPSGTEAFF.

The rearrangement links TRBV6-6 to TRBJ2-5. CDR3 length: 16 residues. The germline V gene has CDR1 MNHNY and CDR2 SVGAGI (reference sequence). CDR3 sequence: CASSYPLTRSQETQYF.

This chain joins TRBV7-9 and TRBJ2-7; the TCRdb call, TRBD1, lacks DNA for checking. Germline CDR1 SEHNR, CDR2 FQNEAQ (reference sequence). The CDR3 is 12 amino acids. Here the CDR3 reads CASSPGRGEQYF.

The V and J genes are TRBV7-8 and TRBJ1-3. CDR3 size: 14 residues. Germline V gene data show CDR1 as SGHVS and CDR2 as FQNEAQ. Here the CDR3 reads CASSHTGLGNTIYF.

The chain recombines TRBV28 with TRBJ1-5. CDR1 is MDHEN and CDR2 is SYDVKM in the germline V gene. CDR3 length: 13 amino acids. Here the CDR3 reads CASSLTENQPQHF.

This rearrangement joins TRBV9 to TRBJ2-3; the TRBD2 assignment by TCRdb is unverifiable without DNA. This CDR3 has 16 residues. From germline, CDR1 is SGDLS and CDR2 YYNGEE. CDR3: CASSVDRSVYTDTQYF. Full variable domain (rest looked up from reference TRBV9 and TRBJ2-3): DSGVTQTPKHLITATGQRVTLRCSPRSGDLSVYWYQQSLDQGLQFLIQYYNGEERAKGNILERFSAQQFPDLHSELNLSSLELGDSALYFCASSVDRSVYTDTQYFGPGTRLTVL.

The chain uses TRBV6-5 and TRBJ2-2; TCRdb returns TRBD1, unconfirmable since there is no DNA. The CDR3 totals 16 residues. CDR1 is MNHEY and CDR2 is SVGAGI in the germline V gene. CDR3 amino acids: CASSHLGRGDTGELFF.

The rearrangement links TRBV12-3 or TRBV12-4 to TRBJ2-7; lacking DNA, the TRBD1 call made by TCRdb goes unchecked. The CDR3 loop spans 14 amino acids. This CDR3 reads CASTPLGTHYEQYF.

The V call is TRBV20-1, the J call TRBJ2-7; as DNA is missing, the TRBD2 call by TCRdb cannot be tested. Germline assignment: CDR1 DFQATT and CDR2 SNEGSKA (reference sequence). This CDR3 contains 13 residues. The CDR3 here is CSAALAGVPEQYF.

The chain uses TRBV4-1 and TRBJ2-7; with no DNA, the TCRdb D assignment of TRBD1 cannot be verified. Germline lookup yields CDR1 MGHRA and CDR2 YSYEKL. The CDR3 has 16 residues. The CDR3 sequence: CASSQDPQGQYYEQYF.

V usage is TRBV15 and J usage is TRBJ2-5. Germline V CDR1 and CDR2: LNHNV, YYDKDF (reference sequence). This CDR3 spans 14 amino acids. CDR3 sequence: CATSREGSITAQYF.

The chain carries TRBV12-3 or TRBV12-4 and TRBJ1-1; TCRdb indicates TRBD1, and absent DNA this call remains unverified. The CDR3 has 16 amino acids. The CDR3 protein is CASIPKTDRVLGEAFF.

The chain uses TRBV5-1 and TRBJ1-1. Germline lookup yields CDR1 SGHRS and CDR2 YFSETQ. The CDR3 sequence is 13 residues long. The chain's CDR3 is CASSLAENTEAFF. Together with reference TRBV5-1 and TRBJ1-1, the CDR3 gives the full variable domain: KAGVTQTPRYLIKTRGQQVTLSCSPISGHRSVSWYQQTPGQGLQFLFEYFSETQRNKGNFPGRFSGRQFSNSRSEMNVSTLELGDSALYLCASSLAENTEAFFGQGTRLTVV.

This chain joins TRBV20-1 and TRBJ1-4; the D call of TRBD1 rests on TCRdb alone, since no DNA is present to check it. The CDR3 is made up of 13 amino acids. Germline CDR1 reads DFQATT; CDR2 reads SNEGSKA (reference sequence). CDR3 residues: CSARQGAGGKLFF.

V gene TRBV12-3 or TRBV12-4 combines with J gene TRBJ2-5; lacking DNA, the TRBD1 call made by TCRdb goes unchecked. The CDR3 has 15 amino acids. CDR3 sequence: CASSQGQGPQETQYF.

This chain links TRBV20-1 with TRBJ2-5; absent DNA, TCRdb's TRBD2 call cannot be checked. CDR3 size: 15 residues. Germline values: CDR1 DFQATT, CDR2 SNEGSKA (reference sequence). This chain's CDR3 is CSARDDASGQETQYF.

CDR3 loop: CASSLRDRSYNEQFF. V is TRBV19 and J is TRBJ2-1; checking the TCRdb D call of TRBD1 is not possible without DNA. Looked up from germline, CDR1 is LNHDA and CDR2 is SQIVND (reference sequence). The CDR3 extends over 15 amino acids.

The chain joins TRBV28 to TRBJ2-7; the D call from TCRdb, TRBD1, cannot be confirmed without DNA. This CDR3 spans 11 amino acids. Germline V lookup: CDR1 MDHEN, CDR2 SYDVKM. CDR3 region: CASSATGRQYF.